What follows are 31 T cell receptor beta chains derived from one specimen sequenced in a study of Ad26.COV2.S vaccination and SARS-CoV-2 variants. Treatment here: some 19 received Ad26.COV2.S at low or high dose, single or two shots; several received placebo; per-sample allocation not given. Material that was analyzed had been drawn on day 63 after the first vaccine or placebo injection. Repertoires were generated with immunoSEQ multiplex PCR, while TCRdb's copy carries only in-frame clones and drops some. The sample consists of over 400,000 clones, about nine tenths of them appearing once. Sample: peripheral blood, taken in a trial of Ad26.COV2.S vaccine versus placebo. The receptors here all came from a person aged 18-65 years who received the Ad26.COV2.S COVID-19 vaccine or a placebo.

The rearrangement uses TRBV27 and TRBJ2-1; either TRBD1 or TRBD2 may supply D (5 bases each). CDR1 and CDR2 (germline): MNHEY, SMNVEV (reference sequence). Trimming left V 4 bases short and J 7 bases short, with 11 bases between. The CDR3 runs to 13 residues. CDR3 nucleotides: TGTGCCAGCAGTTGGGACCAGGGAAATGAGCAGTTCTTC. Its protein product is CASSWDQGNEQFF.

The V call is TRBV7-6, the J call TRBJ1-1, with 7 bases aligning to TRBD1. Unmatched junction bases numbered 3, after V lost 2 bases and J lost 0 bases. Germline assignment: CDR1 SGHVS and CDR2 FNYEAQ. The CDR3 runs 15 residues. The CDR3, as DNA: TGTGCCAGCAGCTTATTAGGGGGCTTGAACACTGAAGCTTTCTTT. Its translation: CASSLLGGLNTEAFF.

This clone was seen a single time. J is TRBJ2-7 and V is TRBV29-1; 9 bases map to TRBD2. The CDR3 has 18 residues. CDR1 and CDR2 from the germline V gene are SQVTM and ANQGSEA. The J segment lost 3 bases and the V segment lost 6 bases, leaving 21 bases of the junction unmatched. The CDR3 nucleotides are TGCAGCGTGGCGGGGGGGCCAAGACAGGCGGCGGTGAACTACGAGCAGTACTTC. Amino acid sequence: CSVAGGPRQAAVNYEQYF.

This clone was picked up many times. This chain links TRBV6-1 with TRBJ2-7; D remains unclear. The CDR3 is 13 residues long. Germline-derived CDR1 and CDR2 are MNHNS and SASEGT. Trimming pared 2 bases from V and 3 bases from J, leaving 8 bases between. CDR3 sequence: CASSEQVVYEQYF. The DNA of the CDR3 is TGTGCCAGCAGTGAACAGGTAGTCTACGAGCAGTACTTC.

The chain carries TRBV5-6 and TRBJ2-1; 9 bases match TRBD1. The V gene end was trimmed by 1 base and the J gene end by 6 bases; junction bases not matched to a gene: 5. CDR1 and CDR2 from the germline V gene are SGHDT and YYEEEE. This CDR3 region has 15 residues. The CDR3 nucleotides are TGTGCCAGCAGCTTGAGGACAGGGGCCGGCAATGAGCAGTTCTTC. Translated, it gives CASSLRTGAGNEQFF. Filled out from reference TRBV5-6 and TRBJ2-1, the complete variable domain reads DAGVTQSPTHLIKTRGQQVTLRCSPKSGHDTVSWYQQALGQGPQFIFQYYEEEERQRGNFPDRFSGHQFPNYSSELNVNALLLGDSALYLCASSLRTGAGNEQFFGPGTRLTVL.

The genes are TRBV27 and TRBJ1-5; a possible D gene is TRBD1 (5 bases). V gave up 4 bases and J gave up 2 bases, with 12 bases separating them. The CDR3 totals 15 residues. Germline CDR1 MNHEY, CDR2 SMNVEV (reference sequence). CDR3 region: CASSSDGAGNQPQHF. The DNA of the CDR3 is TGTGCCAGCAGTTCGGACGGGGCGGGCAATCAGCCCCAGCATTTT.

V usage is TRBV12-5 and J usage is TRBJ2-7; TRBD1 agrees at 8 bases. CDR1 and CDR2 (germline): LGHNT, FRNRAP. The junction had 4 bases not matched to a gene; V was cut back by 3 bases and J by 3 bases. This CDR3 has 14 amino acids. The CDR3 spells CASGLGDRNYEQYF. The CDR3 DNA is TGTGCTAGTGGTTTAGGGGACAGGAACTACGAGCAGTACTTC.

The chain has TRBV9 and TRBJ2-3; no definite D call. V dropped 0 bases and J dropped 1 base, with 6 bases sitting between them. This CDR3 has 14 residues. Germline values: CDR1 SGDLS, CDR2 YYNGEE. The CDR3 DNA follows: TGTGCCAGCAGCGTAGCCGTGCGCACAGATACGCAGTATTTT. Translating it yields CASSVAVRTDTQYF.

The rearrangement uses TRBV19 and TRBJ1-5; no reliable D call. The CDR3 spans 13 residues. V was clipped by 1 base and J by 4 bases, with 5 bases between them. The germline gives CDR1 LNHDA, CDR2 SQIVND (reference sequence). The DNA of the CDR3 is TGTGCCAGTAGTATAGCTCGAAATCAGCCCCAGCATTTT. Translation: CASSIARNQPQHF.

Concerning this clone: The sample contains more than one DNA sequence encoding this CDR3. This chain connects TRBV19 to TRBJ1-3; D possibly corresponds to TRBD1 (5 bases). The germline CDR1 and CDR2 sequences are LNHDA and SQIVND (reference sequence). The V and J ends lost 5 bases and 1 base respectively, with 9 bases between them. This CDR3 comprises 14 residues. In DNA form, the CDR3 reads TGTGCCAGTAGTCCCCGGGGGTCTGGAAACACCATATATTTT. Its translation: CASSPRGSGNTIYF.

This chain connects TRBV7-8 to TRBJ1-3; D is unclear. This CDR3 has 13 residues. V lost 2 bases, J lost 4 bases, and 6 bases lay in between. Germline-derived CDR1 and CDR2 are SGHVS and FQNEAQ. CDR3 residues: CASSLLAGNTIYF. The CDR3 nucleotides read TGTGCCAGCAGCTTACTAGCGGGAAACACCATATATTTT.

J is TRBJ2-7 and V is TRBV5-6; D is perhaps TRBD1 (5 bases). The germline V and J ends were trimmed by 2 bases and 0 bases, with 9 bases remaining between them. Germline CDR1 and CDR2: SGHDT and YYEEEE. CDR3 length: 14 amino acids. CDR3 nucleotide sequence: TGTGCCAGCAGCTTAGACAGCTACTCCTACGAGCAGTACTTC. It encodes CASSLDSYSYEQYF.

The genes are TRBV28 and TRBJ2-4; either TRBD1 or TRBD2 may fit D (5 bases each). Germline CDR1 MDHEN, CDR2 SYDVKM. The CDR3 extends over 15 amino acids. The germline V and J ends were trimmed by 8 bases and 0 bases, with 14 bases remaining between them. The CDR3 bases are TGTGCCAGCGGCTCGCTTGGGGGAGCCAAAAACATTCAGTACTTC. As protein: CASGSLGGAKNIQYF.

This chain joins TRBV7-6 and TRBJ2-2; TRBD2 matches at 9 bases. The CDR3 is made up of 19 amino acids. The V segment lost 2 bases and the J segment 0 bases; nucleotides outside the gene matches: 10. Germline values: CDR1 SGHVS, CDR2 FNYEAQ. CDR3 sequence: CASSLRLAGAYANTGELFF. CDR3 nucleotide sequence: TGTGCCAGCAGCTTACGATTAGCGGGGGCATATGCGAACACCGGGGAGCTGTTTTTT.

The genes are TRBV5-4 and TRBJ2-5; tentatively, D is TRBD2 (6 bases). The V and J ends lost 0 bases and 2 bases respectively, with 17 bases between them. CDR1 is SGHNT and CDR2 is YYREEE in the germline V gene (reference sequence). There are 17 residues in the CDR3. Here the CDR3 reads CASSLGVGRGAQETQYF. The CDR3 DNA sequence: TGTGCCAGCAGCTTGGGGGTCGGGAGAGGGGCTCAAGAGACCCAGTACTTC.

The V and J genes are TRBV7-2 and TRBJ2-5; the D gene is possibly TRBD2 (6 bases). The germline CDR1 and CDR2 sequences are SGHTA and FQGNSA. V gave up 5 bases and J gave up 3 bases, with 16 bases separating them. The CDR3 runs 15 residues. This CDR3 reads CASSPGPGVEETQYF. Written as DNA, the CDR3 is TGTGCCAGCAGCCCCGGACCGGGGGTTGAAGAGACCCAGTACTTC.

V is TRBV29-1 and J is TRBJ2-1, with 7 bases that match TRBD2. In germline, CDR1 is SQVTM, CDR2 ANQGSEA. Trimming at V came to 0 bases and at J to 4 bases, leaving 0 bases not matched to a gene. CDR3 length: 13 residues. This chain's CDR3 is CSVEDSGYNEQFF. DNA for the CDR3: TGCAGCGTTGAAGATAGCGGGTACAATGAGCAGTTCTTC.

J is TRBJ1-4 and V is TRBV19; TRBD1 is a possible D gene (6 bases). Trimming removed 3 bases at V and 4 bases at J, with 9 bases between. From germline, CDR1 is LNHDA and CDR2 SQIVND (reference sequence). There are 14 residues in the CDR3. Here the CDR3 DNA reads TGTGCCAGTAGTATTCAGGGGCTTAATGAAAAACTGTTTTTT. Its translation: CASSIQGLNEKLFF.

The CDR3 sequence: CASSERTGGYEQYF. CDR3 bases: TGCGCCAGCAGTGAAAGGACAGGAGGCTACGAGCAGTACTTC. This chain connects TRBV10-1 to TRBJ2-7, with TRBD1 matching 7 bases. J gave up 3 bases and V 3 bases, and 5 bases lay outside the gene matches. Looked up from germline, CDR1 is WNHNN and CDR2 is SYGVQD (reference sequence). The CDR3 sequence is 14 residues long.

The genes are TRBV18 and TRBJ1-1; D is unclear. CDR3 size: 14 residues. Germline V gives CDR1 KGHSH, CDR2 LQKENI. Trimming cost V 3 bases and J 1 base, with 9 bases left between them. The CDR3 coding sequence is TGTGCCAGCTCACCCGATTACGCGAACACTGAAGCTTTCTTT. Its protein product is CASSPDYANTEAFF. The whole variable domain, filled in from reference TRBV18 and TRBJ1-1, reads NAGVMQNPRHLVRRRGQEARLRCSPMKGHSHVYWYRQLPEEGLKFMVYLQKENIIDESGMPKERFSAEFPKEGPSILRIQQVVRGDSAAYFCASSPDYANTEAFFGQGTRLTVV.

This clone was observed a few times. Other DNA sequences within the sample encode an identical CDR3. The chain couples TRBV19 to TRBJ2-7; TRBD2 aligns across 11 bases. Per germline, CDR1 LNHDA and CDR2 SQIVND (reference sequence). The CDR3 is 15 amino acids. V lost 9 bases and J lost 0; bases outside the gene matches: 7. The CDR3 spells CASSLGTSGSYEQYF. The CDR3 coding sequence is TGTGCCAGCTCTCTCGGGACTAGCGGCTCCTACGAGCAGTACTTC.

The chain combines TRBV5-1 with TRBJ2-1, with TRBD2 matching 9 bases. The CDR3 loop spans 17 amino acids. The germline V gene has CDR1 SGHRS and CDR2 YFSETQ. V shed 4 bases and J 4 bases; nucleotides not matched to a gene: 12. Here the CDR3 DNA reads TGCGCCAGCAGCACGGACGGCGCGCTAGCGGGATACAATGAGCAGTTCTTC. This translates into CASSTDGALAGYNEQFF. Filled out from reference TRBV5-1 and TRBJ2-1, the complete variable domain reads KAGVTQTPRYLIKTRGQQVTLSCSPISGHRSVSWYQQTPGQGLQFLFEYFSETQRNKGNFPGRFSGRQFSNSRSEMNVSTLELGDSALYLCASSTDGALAGYNEQFFGPGTRLTVL.

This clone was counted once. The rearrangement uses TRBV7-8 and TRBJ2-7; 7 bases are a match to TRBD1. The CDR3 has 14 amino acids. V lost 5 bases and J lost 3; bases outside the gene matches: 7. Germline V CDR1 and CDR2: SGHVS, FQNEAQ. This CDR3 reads CASSARQGNYEQYF. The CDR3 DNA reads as TGTGCCAGCAGCGCCCGACAGGGAAACTACGAGCAGTACTTC.

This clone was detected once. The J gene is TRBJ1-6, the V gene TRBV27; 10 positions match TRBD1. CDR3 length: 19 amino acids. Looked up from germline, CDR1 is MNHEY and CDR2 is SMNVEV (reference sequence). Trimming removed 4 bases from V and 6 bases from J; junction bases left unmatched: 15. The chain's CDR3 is CASSSTKTGTGVVNSPLHF. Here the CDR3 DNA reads TGTGCCAGCAGTTCGACCAAAACCGGGACAGGGGTCGTTAATTCACCCCTCCACTTT.

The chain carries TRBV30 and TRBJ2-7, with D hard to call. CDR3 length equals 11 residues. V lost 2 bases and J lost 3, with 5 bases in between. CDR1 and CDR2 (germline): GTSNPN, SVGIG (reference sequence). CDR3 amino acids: CAWSISYEQYF. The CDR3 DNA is TGTGCCTGGAGTATAAGCTACGAGCAGTACTTC.

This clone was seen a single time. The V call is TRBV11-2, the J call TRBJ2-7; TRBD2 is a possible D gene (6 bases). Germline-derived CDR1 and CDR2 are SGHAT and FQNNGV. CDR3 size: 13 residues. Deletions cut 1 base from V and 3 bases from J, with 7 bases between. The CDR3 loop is CASSLGTNYEQYF. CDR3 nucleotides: TGTGCCAGCAGCTTAGGGACTAACTACGAGCAGTACTTC.

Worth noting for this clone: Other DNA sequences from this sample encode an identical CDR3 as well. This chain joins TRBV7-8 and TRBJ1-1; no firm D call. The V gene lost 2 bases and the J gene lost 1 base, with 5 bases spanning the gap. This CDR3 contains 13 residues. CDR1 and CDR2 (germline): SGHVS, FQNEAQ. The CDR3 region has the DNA TGTGCCAGCAGCTTACGAGGGAACACTGAAGCTTTCTTT. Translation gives CASSLRGNTEAFF.

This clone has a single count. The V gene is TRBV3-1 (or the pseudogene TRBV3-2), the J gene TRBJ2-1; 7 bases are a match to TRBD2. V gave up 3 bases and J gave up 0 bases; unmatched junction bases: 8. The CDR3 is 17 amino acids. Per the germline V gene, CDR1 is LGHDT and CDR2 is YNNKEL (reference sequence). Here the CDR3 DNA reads TGTGCCAGCAGCCAGGTGACCTTAGCGGGCTCCTACAATGAGCAGTTCTTC. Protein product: CASSQVTLAGSYNEQFF.

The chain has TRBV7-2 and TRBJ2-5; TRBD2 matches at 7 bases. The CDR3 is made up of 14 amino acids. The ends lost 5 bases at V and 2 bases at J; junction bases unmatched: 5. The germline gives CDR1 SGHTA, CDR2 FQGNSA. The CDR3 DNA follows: TGTGCCAGCAGCACGAGCGGGACGCAAGAGACCCAGTACTTC. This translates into CASSTSGTQETQYF.

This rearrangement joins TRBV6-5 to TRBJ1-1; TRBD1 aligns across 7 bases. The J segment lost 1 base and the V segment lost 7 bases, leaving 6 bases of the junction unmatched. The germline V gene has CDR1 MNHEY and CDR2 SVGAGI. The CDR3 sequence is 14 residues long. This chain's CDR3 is CASTPRDRNTEAFF. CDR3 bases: TGTGCCAGCACTCCCCGGGACAGGAACACTGAAGCTTTCTTT.

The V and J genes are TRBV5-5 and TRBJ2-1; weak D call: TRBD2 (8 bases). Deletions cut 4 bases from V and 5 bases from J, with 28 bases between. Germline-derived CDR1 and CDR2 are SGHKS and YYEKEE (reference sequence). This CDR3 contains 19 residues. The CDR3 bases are TGTGCCAGCAGCGTGACAGGGATCCCGGGACTAGTCCTCCACAATGAGCAGTTCTTC. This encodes CASSVTGIPGLVLHNEQFF.